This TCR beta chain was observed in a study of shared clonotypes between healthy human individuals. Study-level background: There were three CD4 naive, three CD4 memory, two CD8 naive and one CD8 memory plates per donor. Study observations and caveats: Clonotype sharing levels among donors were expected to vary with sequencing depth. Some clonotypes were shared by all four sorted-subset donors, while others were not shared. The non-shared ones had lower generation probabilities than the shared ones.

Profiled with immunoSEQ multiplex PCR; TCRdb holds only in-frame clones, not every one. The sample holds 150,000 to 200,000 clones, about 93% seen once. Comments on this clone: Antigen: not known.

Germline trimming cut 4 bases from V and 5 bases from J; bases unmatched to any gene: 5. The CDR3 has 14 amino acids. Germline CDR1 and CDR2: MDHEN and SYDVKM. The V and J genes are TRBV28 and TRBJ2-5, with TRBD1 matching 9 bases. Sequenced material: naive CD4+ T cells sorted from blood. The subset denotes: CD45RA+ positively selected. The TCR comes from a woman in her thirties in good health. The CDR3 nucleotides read TGTGCCAGCAGTTGGACAGGGGTATTGGAGACCCAGTACTTC. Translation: CASSWTGVLETQYF.